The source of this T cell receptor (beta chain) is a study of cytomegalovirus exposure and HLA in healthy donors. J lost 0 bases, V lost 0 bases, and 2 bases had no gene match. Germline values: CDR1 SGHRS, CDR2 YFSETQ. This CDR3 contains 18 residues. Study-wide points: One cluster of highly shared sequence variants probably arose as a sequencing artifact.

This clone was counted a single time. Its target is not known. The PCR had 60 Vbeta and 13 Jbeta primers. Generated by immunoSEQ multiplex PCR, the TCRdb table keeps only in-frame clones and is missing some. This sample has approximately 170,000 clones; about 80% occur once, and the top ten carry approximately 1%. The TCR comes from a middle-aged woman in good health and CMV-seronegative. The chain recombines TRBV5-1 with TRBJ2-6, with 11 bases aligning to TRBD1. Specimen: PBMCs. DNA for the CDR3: TGCGCCAGCAGCTTGGAGGGGACAGGGGGCTCTGGGGCCAACGTCCTGACTTTC. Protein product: CASSLEGTGGSGANVLTF.